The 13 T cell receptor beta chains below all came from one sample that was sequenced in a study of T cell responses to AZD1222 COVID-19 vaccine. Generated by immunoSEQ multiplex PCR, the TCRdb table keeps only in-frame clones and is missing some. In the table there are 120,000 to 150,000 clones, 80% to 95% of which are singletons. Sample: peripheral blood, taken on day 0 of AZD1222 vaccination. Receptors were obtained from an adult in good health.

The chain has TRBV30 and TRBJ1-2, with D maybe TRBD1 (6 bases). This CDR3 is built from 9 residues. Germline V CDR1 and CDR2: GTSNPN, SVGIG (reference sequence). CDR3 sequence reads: CAMGGGYTF. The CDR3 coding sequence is TGTGCTATGGGGGGCGGCTACACCTTC.

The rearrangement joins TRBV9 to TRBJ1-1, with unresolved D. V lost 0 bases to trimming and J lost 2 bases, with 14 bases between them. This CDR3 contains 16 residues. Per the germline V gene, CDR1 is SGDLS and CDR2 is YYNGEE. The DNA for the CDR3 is TGTGCCAGCAGCGTAGCCCCCACGGGGATAAACACTGAAGCTTTCTTT. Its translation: CASSVAPTGINTEAFF.

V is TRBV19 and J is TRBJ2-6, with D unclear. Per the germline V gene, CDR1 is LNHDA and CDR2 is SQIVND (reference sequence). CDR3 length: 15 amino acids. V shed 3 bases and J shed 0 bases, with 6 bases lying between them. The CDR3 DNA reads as TGTGCCAGTAGTATTTCCCGCTCTGGGGCCAACGTCCTGACTTTC. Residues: CASSISRSGANVLTF.

The CDR3 reads CAIRTGNQPQHF. Written as DNA, the CDR3 is TGTGCCATCAGAACAGGGAATCAGCCCCAGCATTTT. This sequence joins TRBV10-3 and TRBJ1-5; tentatively, D is TRBD1 (6 bases). With 6 bases removed from V and 4 bases from J, the gap between germline ends came to 7 bases. Germline V lookup: CDR1 ENHRY, CDR2 SYGVKD. This CDR3 has 12 amino acids.

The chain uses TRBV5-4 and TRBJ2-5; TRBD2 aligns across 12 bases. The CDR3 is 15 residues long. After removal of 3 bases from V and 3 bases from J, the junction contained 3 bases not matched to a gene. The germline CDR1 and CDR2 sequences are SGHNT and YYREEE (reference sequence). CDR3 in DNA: TGTGCCAGCAGCTCGTCTAGCGGGAGGGAAGAGACCCAGTACTTC. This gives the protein CASSSSSGREETQYF.

For the CDR3, the DNA is TGTGCCAGCAGGATTAGCGGGAGGACCTACGAGCAGTACTTC. This translates into CASRISGRTYEQYF. The chain couples TRBV6-5 to TRBJ2-7, with 10 bases matching TRBD2. The CDR3 has 14 amino acids. CDR1 and CDR2 from the germline V gene are MNHEY and SVGAGI. V was pared by 6 bases and J by 2 bases, with 4 bases of the junction left unmatched.

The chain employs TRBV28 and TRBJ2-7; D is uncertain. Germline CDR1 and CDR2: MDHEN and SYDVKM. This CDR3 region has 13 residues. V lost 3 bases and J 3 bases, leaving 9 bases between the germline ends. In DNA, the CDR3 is TGTGCCAGCAGTTTGGGCAGAGTCTACGAGCAGTACTTC. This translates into CASSLGRVYEQYF.

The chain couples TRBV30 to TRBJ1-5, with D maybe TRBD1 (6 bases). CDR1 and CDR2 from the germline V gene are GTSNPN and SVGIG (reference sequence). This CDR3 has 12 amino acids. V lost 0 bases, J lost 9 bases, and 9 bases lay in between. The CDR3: CAWSVRGGPQHF. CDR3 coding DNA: TGTGCCTGGAGTGTAAGGGGGGGGCCCCAGCATTTT.

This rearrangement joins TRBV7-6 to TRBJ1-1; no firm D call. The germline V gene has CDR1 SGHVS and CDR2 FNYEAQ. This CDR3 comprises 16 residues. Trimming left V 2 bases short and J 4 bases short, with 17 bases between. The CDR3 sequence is CASSLLVDGPSTEAFF. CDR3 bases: TGTGCCAGCAGCTTATTGGTCGATGGGCCGAGCACTGAAGCTTTCTTT.

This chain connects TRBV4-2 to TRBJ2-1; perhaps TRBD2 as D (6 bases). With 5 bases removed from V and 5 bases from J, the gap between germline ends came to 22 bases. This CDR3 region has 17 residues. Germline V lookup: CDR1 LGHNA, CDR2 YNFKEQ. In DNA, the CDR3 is TGTGCCAGCAGCGCATATATCGGGAGAGTAGGGGACAATGAGCAGTTCTTC. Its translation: CASSAYIGRVGDNEQFF.

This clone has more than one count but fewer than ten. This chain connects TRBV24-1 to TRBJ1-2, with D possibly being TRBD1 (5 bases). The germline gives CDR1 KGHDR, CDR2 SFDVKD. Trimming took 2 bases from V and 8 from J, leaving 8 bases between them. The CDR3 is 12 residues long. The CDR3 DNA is TGTGCCACCAGTGATTCAGGGAACGGCTACACCTTC. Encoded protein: CATSDSGNGYTF.

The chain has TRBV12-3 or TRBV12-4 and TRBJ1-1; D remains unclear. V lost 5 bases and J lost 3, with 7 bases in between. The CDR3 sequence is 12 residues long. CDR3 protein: CASSLQYTEAFF. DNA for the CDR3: TGTGCCAGCAGTCTTCAATACACTGAAGCTTTCTTT.

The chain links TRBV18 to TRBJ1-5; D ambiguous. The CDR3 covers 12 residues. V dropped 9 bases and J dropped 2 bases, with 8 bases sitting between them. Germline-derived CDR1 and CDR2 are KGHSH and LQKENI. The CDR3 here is CASRSGNQPQHF. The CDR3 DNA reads TGTGCCAGTCGGAGTGGCAATCAGCCCCAGCATTTT.